Following are 9 T cell receptor beta chains from one sample sequenced in a study of CD8 T cells in Susac syndrome. cDNA came from around 0.5 to 1 ug RNA primed by random hexamers. Using its own MiXCR run on the immunoSEQ multiplex PCR reads, TCRdb lists one record per CDR3 protein. The data contain some 300,000 distinct CDR3 sequences, over 75% of them singletons. The sequencing sample was made of CD8+ T cells from PBMCs. The receptors were gathered from a human donor with multiple sclerosis.

V usage is TRBV4-3 and J usage is TRBJ1-5; no firm D call. V lost 0 bases, J lost 3 bases, and 9 bases lay in between. The CDR3 is made up of 15 amino acids. CDR1 LGHNA and CDR2 YSLEER come from the germline V gene. CDR3 region: CASSQDSRTNQPQHF. In DNA form, the CDR3 reads TGCGCCAGCAGCCAAGATTCCAGGACCAATCAGCCCCAGCATTTT.

This rearrangement joins TRBV7-6 to TRBJ1-5; D call uncertain. The germline V gene has CDR1 SGHVS and CDR2 FNYEAQ. CDR3 length equals 14 residues. Trimming shortened V by 3 bases and J by 4 bases, and 10 bases separated the two germline ends. CDR3 region: CASSFDGRNQPQHF. In DNA, the CDR3 is TGTGCCAGCAGCTTCGACGGACGGAATCAGCCCCAGCATTTT.

The rearrangement links TRBV3-1 to TRBJ2-5; D call uncertain. The CDR3 runs to 15 residues. From germline, CDR1 is LGHDT and CDR2 YNNKEL (reference sequence). V lost 0 bases and J lost 1, with 9 bases in between. CDR3 in DNA: TGTGCCAGCAGCCAAGATGGGCGGCCCCAAGAGACCCAGTACTTC. As protein: CASSQDGRPQETQYF.

V gene TRBV20-1 combines with J gene TRBJ2-4; TRBD2 matches 15 bases. Germline CDR1 is DFQATT and CDR2 is SNEGSKA (reference sequence). The V segment lost 5 bases and the J segment 5 bases; nucleotides outside the gene matches: 16. The CDR3 totals 19 residues. The CDR3 is CSAAPLGLAGGPEENIQYF. The CDR3 DNA reads TGCAGTGCTGCACCTCTTGGACTAGCGGGAGGGCCGGAGGAAAACATTCAGTACTTC.

This chain links TRBV30 with TRBJ2-2; D gene ambiguous. The CDR3 sequence is 13 residues long. Between the trimmed V and J ends, which lost 2 bases and 6 bases, there was a span of 10 bases. Germline CDR1 GTSNPN, CDR2 SVGIG (reference sequence). The CDR3 DNA follows: TGTGCCTGGAGTCCGACATGGGCCGGGGAGCTGTTTTTT. Translating gives CAWSPTWAGELFF.

This chain connects TRBV27 to TRBJ2-7; possible D gene TRBD1, 6 bases. V dropped 3 bases and J dropped 3 bases, with 9 bases sitting between them. The length of the CDR3 is 13 residues. Germline lookup yields CDR1 MNHEY and CDR2 SMNVEV (reference sequence). The CDR3: CASSFGQFYEQYF. The DNA of the CDR3 is TGTGCCAGCAGTTTTGGACAGTTCTACGAGCAGTACTTC.

This clonotype occurred a few times. This rearrangement joins TRBV12-3 or TRBV12-4 to TRBJ2-7, with 11 bases matching TRBD2. The CDR3 totals 13 residues. Losses at the gene ends were 7 bases for V and 3 bases for J; bases not matched to a gene: 2. The CDR3 spells CASTTSGNYEQYF. The DNA for the CDR3 is TGTGCCAGCACGACTAGCGGGAACTACGAGCAGTACTTC.

The chain links TRBV5-6 to TRBJ2-3, with 9 bases matching TRBD2. With V trimmed by 0 bases and J by 8 bases, 10 bases remained unmatched. The germline V gene encodes CDR1 SGHDT and CDR2 YYEEEE. The CDR3 consists of 16 residues. The CDR3 DNA sequence: TGTGCCAGCAGCTTGGTCCTCGCGGGAGGGCCCGGTACGCAGTATTTT. Translation: CASSLVLAGGPGTQYF.

The chain joins TRBV20-1 to TRBJ2-7, with D unclear. This CDR3 has 15 amino acids. Germline CDR1 is DFQATT and CDR2 is SNEGSKA (reference sequence). CDR3 loop: CSPEQAGRPAHEQYF. The CDR3 coding sequence is TGCAGCCCCGAGCAAGCCGGACGTCCAGCACACGAGCAGTACTTC.